A selection of T cell receptor beta chains follows, all from one sample in a study of blood T cell repertoires in COVID-19. Method: immunoSEQ multiplex PCR; TCRdb's copy keeps in-frame clones and lacks some. The sample yields some 160,000 clones, about four fifths seen once. Source material: peripheral blood. These receptors came from a woman of 80 years or more with COVID-19, enrolled during active disease. CDR3s include the opening cysteine and the closing phenylalanine or tryptophan. A D gene is named only where the DNA matches it firmly. Not all rows give a size; the values are once, few, many and, for expanded clones, a class.

d_gene,abundance,v_gene,j_gene,CDR3nt,CDR3aa
TRBD1,.,TRBV7-9,TRBJ2-2,TGTGCCAGCAGCTCCGGGACAGGGTATACCGGGGAGCTGTTTTTT,CASSSGTGYTGELFF
.,.,TRBV9,TRBJ2-7,TGTGCCAGCAGCGTAATAGTTAATGGTGAGCAGTACTTC,CASSVIVNGEQYF
TRBD1,.,TRBV19,TRBJ1-2,TGTGCCAGTAGTATGGGACAGGGGGATGGCTACACCTTC,CASSMGQGDGYTF
TRBD2,.,TRBV5-1,TRBJ2-7,TGCGCCAGCAGCTTGGATTGGGCTAGCGGGAGTATCGCCTACGAGCAGTACTTC,CASSLDWASGSIAYEQYF
.,.,TRBV4-3,TRBJ2-2,TGCGCCAGCAGCCAAGCTTCCGGGGAGCTGTTTTTT,CASSQASGELFF
.,.,TRBV5-1,TRBJ2-3,TGCGCCAGCAGCTTGGTGGTTCCTAGACCCACAGATACGCAGTATTTT,CASSLVVPRPTDTQYF
TRBD2,once,TRBV4-2,TRBJ2-1,TGTGCCAGCAGCCTCACCGGGACTAGCGACCCTCATGAGCAGTTCTTC,CASSLTGTSDPHEQFF
.,.,TRBV27,TRBJ1-2,TGTGCCAGCAGTTTATCGATCGGGTCAGGGAACTATGGCTACGCCTTC,CASSLSIGSGNYGYAF
.,.,TRBV18,TRBJ2-6,TGTGCCAGCTCACCACTGAGTAGCGGGGCCAACGTCCTGACTTTC,CASSPLSSGANVLTF
.,.,TRBV30,TRBJ1-3,TGTGCCTGGAGTCGCGGTAGGAACACCATATATTTT,CAWSRGRNTIYF
TRBD2,.,TRBV19,TRBJ2-7,TGTGCCAGTAGTATCGAGAAGGGGAGGGGTTACGAGCAGTACTTC,CASSIEKGRGYEQYF
.,.,TRBV2,TRBJ2-7,TGTGCCAGCAGTGACCCCTTCTACGAGCAGTACTTC,CASSDPFYEQYF
.,.,TRBV5-6,TRBJ2-7,TGTGCCAGCAGCGTGACAGCATTAAGCTCCTACGAGCAGTACTTC,CASSVTALSSYEQYF
TRBD1,.,TRBV18,TRBJ1-5,TGTGCCAGCTCACGCCCGGTGGGACAGGGAAATCAGCCCCAGCATTTT,CASSRPVGQGNQPQHF
.,.,TRBV28,TRBJ1-2,TGTGCCAGCAAGTCAGGGCCCCGGGGCTACACCTTC,CASKSGPRGYTF
TRBD1,.,TRBV24-1,TRBJ2-3,TGTGCCACCAGTGACCCGGGGGACAGGGGGCCAGATACGCAGTATTTT,CATSDPGDRGPDTQYF
.,.,TRBV25-1,TRBJ2-1,TGTGCCAGCACAGAACCGGGACTCTTAAATGAGCAGTTCTTC,CASTEPGLLNEQFF
.,.,TRBV28,TRBJ2-7,TGTGCCAGCAGTCAGATGCGGGGGCAGGGGGCTTACGAGCAGTACTTC,CASSQMRGQGAYEQYF
.,.,TRBV18,TRBJ1-3,TGTGCCAGCCCGTCTGGAAACACCATATATTTT,CASPSGNTIYF
TRBD2,.,TRBV15,TRBJ2-7,TGTGCCACCAGCAGAGGGTTAGCGGGCTCCTACGAGCAGTACTTC,CATSRGLAGSYEQYF
.,.,TRBV7-2,TRBJ1-2,TGTGCCAGCAGCTTAGGGTGGGAGGAGTATGGCTACACCTTC,CASSLGWEEYGYTF
TRBD1,.,TRBV24-1,TRBJ2-3,TGTGCCACCAGTGGTCCCCGGACAGGGACAGATACGCAGTATTTT,CATSGPRTGTDTQYF
TRBD1,.,TRBV6-6,TRBJ1-2,TGTGCCAGCAGTTACGGGACAGCTAACTATGGCTACACCTTC,CASSYGTANYGYTF
.,once,TRBV13,TRBJ1-2,TGTGCCAGCAGCTTAGGGACCCCATCCGGGTACTTC,CASSLGTPSGYF
.,few,TRBV11-2,TRBJ2-1,TGTGCCAGCAGCTTAGATCGCGTATACAATGAGCAGTTCTTC,CASSLDRVYNEQFF
TRBD1,once,TRBV7-2,TRBJ1-6,TGTGCCAGCAGCTTAAGGGGACAGGGTAATTCACCCCTCCACTTT,CASSLRGQGNSPLHF
TRBD2,.,TRBV2,TRBJ2-1,TGTGCCAGCGGCGGGACTAGCGGGATCAATGAGCAGTTCTTC,CASGGTSGINEQFF
.,few,TRBV5-1,TRBJ1-1,TGCGCCAGCAGCTTGGATACGGCAGGTGGCCTTTCAGCTTTCTTT,CASSLDTAGGLSAFF
TRBD2,.,TRBV28,TRBJ2-4,TGTGCCAGCACCCTAGCGGGAGGAGGGGGGAACATTCAGTACTTC,CASTLAGGGGNIQYF
TRBD2,.,TRBV4-1,TRBJ2-7,TGCGCCATTGGGAGGGGTCGGCACGAGCAGTACTTC,CAIGRGRHEQYF
.,.,TRBV11-3,TRBJ2-3,TGTGCCAGCAGCTTGAGCGTAACTAGCACAGATACGCAGTATTTT,CASSLSVTSTDTQYF